By share of the sample, the clone carrying this T cell receptor beta chain is large. As handled by the study authors: The assay estimated nucleated cells by amplifying reference gene primers. The data were produced by immunoSEQ multiplex PCR, yet TCRdb's version contains in-frame clones alone and is incomplete. The V and J calls and clone size come from that table; D and trimming were worked out from the DNA. The sample comprises approximately 20,000 clones, under 90% of which are singletons, and 6.1% rests with the top ten. This sample stems from a study of blood T cell repertoires in COVID-19. The V end lost 2 bases, the J end lost 4 bases, and 10 bases lay between the germline ends. The CDR3 extends over 15 amino acids. Germline loops: CDR1 SGHDT, CDR2 YYEEEE.

The TCR originated in a human donor in a cohort sampled during active COVID-19. The source material was peripheral blood. This chain connects TRBV5-6 to TRBJ2-6; weak D call: TRBD2 (7 bases). The CDR3 protein is CASSFRGAGANVLTF. The CDR3 DNA follows: TGTGCCAGCAGCTTTCGGGGGGCCGGGGCCAACGTCCTGACTTTC.